This is a list of T cell receptor beta chains from one sample in a study of blood T cell repertoires in COVID-19. TCRdb's copy holds only in-frame clones and misses some; the assay was immunoSEQ multiplex PCR. This table holds tens of thousands of clones, 60% to 85% found once. The specimen was peripheral blood. Receptors were obtained from a human donor in a cohort sampled during active COVID-19. Both conserved end residues are part of each CDR3. The order of the fields is J gene, V gene, D gene, clone size, CDR3 DNA, CDR3 protein. A D gene is named only where the DNA matches it firmly. Clone size appears in some rows only: once, few, many, or a class for an expanded clone.

j_call: TRBJ2-3; v_call: TRBV7-2; d_call: .; clone_size: .; cdr3_nt: TGTGCCAGCAGCCCCCAGGGGGGCAGCGGTACAGATACGCAGTATTTT; cdr3_aa: CASSPQGGSGTDTQYF
j_call: TRBJ1-2; v_call: TRBV6-6; d_call: .; clone_size: .; cdr3_nt: TGTGCCAGCGGAGGAAATTATGGCTACACCTTC; cdr3_aa: CASGGNYGYTF
j_call: TRBJ2-3; v_call: TRBV5-6; d_call: .; clone_size: once; cdr3_nt: TGTGCCAGCAGCCCTAACACAGATACGCAGTATTTT; cdr3_aa: CASSPNTDTQYF
j_call: TRBJ2-5; v_call: TRBV7-2; d_call: .; clone_size: .; cdr3_nt: TGTGCCAGCAGCCTCGGGACTCGAGAGACCCAGTACTTC; cdr3_aa: CASSLGTRETQYF
j_call: TRBJ1-6; v_call: TRBV11-2; d_call: TRBD1; clone_size: .; cdr3_nt: TGTGCCAGCAGCAACGGACAGGGGAGACGTAATTCACCCCTCCACTTT; cdr3_aa: CASSNGQGRRNSPLHF
j_call: TRBJ2-5; v_call: TRBV7-9; d_call: .; clone_size: .; cdr3_nt: TGTGCCAGCAGCCTACCCCGGGGGGCGGAGGAGACCCAGTACTTC; cdr3_aa: CASSLPRGAEETQYF
j_call: TRBJ2-7; v_call: TRBV3-1/TRBV3-2; d_call: TRBD2; clone_size: few; cdr3_nt: TGTGCCAGCAGCCGAAGTCCCGGGACTAGCGGGAGGGGGACCTACGAGCAGTACTTC; cdr3_aa: CASSRSPGTSGRGTYEQYF
j_call: TRBJ2-1; v_call: TRBV18; d_call: .; clone_size: .; cdr3_nt: TGTGCCAGCTCACCACCTAGTATGGCGGGAGCAAAGGGGGTGGAGCAGTTCTTC; cdr3_aa: CASSPPSMAGAKGVEQFF
j_call: TRBJ2-5; v_call: TRBV11-2; d_call: .; clone_size: once; cdr3_nt: TGTGCCAGCAGCCCGCGAGGGCCTTTGTTTTTCCCAGAGACCCAGTACTTC; cdr3_aa: CASSPRGPLFFPETQYF
j_call: TRBJ1-4; v_call: TRBV19; d_call: .; clone_size: few; cdr3_nt: TGTGCCAGTAGTATCTCGGGGAATGAAAAACTGTTTTTT; cdr3_aa: CASSISGNEKLFF
j_call: TRBJ2-7; v_call: TRBV6-5; d_call: TRBD1; clone_size: .; cdr3_nt: TGTGCCAGCACCGACGGACAGGGGTCGATCGAGCAGTACTTC; cdr3_aa: CASTDGQGSIEQYF
j_call: TRBJ2-7; v_call: TRBV2; d_call: .; clone_size: once; cdr3_nt: TGTGCCAGCAGGTTAGCGGCTCACTCCTACGAGCAGTACTTC; cdr3_aa: CASRLAAHSYEQYF
j_call: TRBJ1-2; v_call: TRBV28; d_call: .; clone_size: .; cdr3_nt: TGTGCCAGTAGAGCAATTAGGCTGGGGCTACGTAGTGGCTACACCTTC; cdr3_aa: CASRAIRLGLRSGYTF
j_call: TRBJ2-5; v_call: TRBV4-2; d_call: .; clone_size: once; cdr3_nt: TGTGCCAGCAGCCAAGAGTTGGTAGGGGGACAAAAGACCCAGTACTTC; cdr3_aa: CASSQELVGGQKTQYF
j_call: TRBJ2-7; v_call: TRBV24-1; d_call: TRBD1; clone_size: .; cdr3_nt: TGTGCCACCAGTGACCCGGGACAGGGGAGGAACGAGCAGTACTTC; cdr3_aa: CATSDPGQGRNEQYF
j_call: TRBJ2-7; v_call: TRBV6-2/TRBV6-3; d_call: TRBD2; clone_size: once; cdr3_nt: TGTGCCAGCAGTTACTCGATTAGCGGGACCTTTTACGAGCAGTACTTC; cdr3_aa: CASSYSISGTFYEQYF
j_call: TRBJ2-3; v_call: TRBV18; d_call: TRBD2; clone_size: .; cdr3_nt: TGTGCCAGCTCACCACCAGGACTAGCGGGGAATACGCAGTATTTT; cdr3_aa: CASSPPGLAGNTQYF
j_call: TRBJ2-7; v_call: TRBV5-6; d_call: TRBD2; clone_size: once; cdr3_nt: TGTGCCAGCGTTTTAGCGGCGGGAGGCCCTCCTTCCTACGAGCAGTACTTC; cdr3_aa: CASVLAAGGPPSYEQYF
j_call: TRBJ2-1; v_call: TRBV30; d_call: .; clone_size: .; cdr3_nt: TGTGCCTGGAGTGTACTACGATACAATGAGCAGTTCTTC; cdr3_aa: CAWSVLRYNEQFF
j_call: TRBJ2-1; v_call: TRBV30; d_call: TRBD2; clone_size: .; cdr3_nt: TGTGCCTGGAGTGTAGGTTCTAGCGGAAATGAGCAGTTCTTC; cdr3_aa: CAWSVGSSGNEQFF
j_call: TRBJ2-7; v_call: TRBV9; d_call: .; clone_size: .; cdr3_nt: TGTGCCAGCAGCGGGACAGATATCTACGAGCAGTACTTC; cdr3_aa: CASSGTDIYEQYF
j_call: TRBJ2-1; v_call: TRBV10-3; d_call: TRBD1; clone_size: once; cdr3_nt: TGTGCCATCAGCCCACAGCGGGGACAGGGGGGAAGAGGAGGTCCTGCTGAGCAGTTCTTC; cdr3_aa: CAISPQRGQGGRGGPAEQFF
j_call: TRBJ1-2; v_call: TRBV28; d_call: .; clone_size: .; cdr3_nt: TGTGCCAGCATTCAGGGTATTTATGGCTACACCTTC; cdr3_aa: CASIQGIYGYTF
j_call: TRBJ2-7; v_call: TRBV5-3; d_call: TRBD2; clone_size: .; cdr3_nt: TGTGCCAGAAGCTACAGCCCCGGGACTAGCAATTACGAGCAGTACTTC; cdr3_aa: CARSYSPGTSNYEQYF
j_call: TRBJ1-4; v_call: TRBV11-3; d_call: .; clone_size: .; cdr3_nt: TGTGCCAGCAGCCTCGGGAGCGCAACTAATGAAAAACTGTTTTTT; cdr3_aa: CASSLGSATNEKLFF
j_call: TRBJ2-1; v_call: TRBV24-1; d_call: TRBD2; clone_size: .; cdr3_nt: TGTGCCACCAGTGATTTGCCCTCGTCGCCCGGGAGGCAGAATGAGCAGTTCTTC; cdr3_aa: CATSDLPSSPGRQNEQFF
j_call: TRBJ2-7; v_call: TRBV6-5; d_call: .; clone_size: .; cdr3_nt: TGTGCCAGCGGGGCTACCTACGAGCAGTACTTC; cdr3_aa: CASGATYEQYF